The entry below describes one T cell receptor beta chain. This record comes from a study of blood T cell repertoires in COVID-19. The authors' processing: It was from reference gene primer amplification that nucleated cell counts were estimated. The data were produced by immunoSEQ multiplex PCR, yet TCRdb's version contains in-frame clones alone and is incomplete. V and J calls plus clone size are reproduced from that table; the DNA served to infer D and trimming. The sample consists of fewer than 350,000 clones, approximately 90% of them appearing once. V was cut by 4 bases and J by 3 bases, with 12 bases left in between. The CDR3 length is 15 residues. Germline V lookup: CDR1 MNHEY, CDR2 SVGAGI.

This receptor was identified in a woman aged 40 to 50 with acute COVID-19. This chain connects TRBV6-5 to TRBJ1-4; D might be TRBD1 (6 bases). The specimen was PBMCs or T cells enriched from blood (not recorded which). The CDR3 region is CASSSRGGSNEKLFF. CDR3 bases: TGTGCCAGCAGTTCCCGGGGGGGCTCTAATGAAAAACTGTTTTTT.